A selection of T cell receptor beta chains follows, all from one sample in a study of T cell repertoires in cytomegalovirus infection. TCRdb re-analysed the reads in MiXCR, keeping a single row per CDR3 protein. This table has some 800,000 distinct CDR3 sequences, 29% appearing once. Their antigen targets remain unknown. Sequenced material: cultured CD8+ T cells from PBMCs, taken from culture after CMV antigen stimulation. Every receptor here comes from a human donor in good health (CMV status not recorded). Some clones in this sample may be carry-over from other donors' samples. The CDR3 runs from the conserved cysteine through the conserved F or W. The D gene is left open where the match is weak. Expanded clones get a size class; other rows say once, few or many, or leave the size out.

TGTGCCAGTAGTATAGACGGCACTTCGGGGCAGCCCCAGCATTTT CASSIDGTSGQPQHF - TRBJ1-5 once TRBV19
TGTGCCAGCAGCTCCAATTTACTCTCCTACGAGCAGTACTTC CASSSNLLSYEQYF - TRBJ2-7 few TRBV6-1
TGTGCCAGCAGCTTAGGGGCGGGACTAGCTATCAATGAGCAGTTCTTC CASSLGAGLAINEQFF TRBD2 TRBJ2-1 - TRBV7-4
TGTGCCAGCAGTTACTTGGGCGAAGGGAGGAGCTACACCTTC CASSYLGEGRSYTF - TRBJ1-2 few TRBV6-5
TGTGCCAGCAGCTTAGTAGCAGGGATGAACACCGGGGAGCTGTTTTTT CASSLVAGMNTGELFF - TRBJ2-2 - TRBV11-2
TGTGCCAGCAGCGTAGACCCAGGGGTCAGCCACTCTGGAAACACCATATATTTT CASSVDPGVSHSGNTIYF - TRBJ1-3 once TRBV9
TGTGCCAGCAGCTCCCGAAACCTCGCGCCGGGCCCAGAGACCCAGTACTTC CASSSRNLAPGPETQYF - TRBJ2-5 - TRBV7-8
TGCGCCAGCAGTGACTCAGGGGGCCGGGGGGATGAGCAGTTCTTC CASSDSGGRGDEQFF - TRBJ2-1 - TRBV10-2
TGTGCCAGCAGGTGGACTAATGAAAAACTGTTTTTT CASRWTNEKLFF - TRBJ1-4 many TRBV12-3/TRBV12-4
TGTGCCAGCACTAAGACCATCACCTTAGACAGCCAGTACTTC CASTKTITLDSQYF - TRBJ2-5 few TRBV6-2/TRBV6-3
TGTGCCAGCAGTTACTCGGGGGAAGTGAACACTGAAGCTTTCTTT CASSYSGEVNTEAFF - TRBJ1-1 few TRBV6-2/TRBV6-3
TGTGCCAGCAGCCAAGGGCAACGGAACACCGGGGAGCTGTTTTTT CASSQGQRNTGELFF - TRBJ2-2 - TRBV4-2
TGTGCCAGCTCCTCCATAGGGACAGGGACCTACGAGCAGTACTTC CASSSIGTGTYEQYF TRBD1 TRBJ2-7 few TRBV18
TGTGCCACCAGCCTACCTTTGAGCACAGATACGCAGTATTTT CATSLPLSTDTQYF - TRBJ2-3 - TRBV24-1
TGTGCCATCAGGACAGGGCCTCGTCCAGATACGCAGTATTTT CAIRTGPRPDTQYF TRBD1 TRBJ2-3 few TRBV10-3
TGTGCCAGCAGCCCTGGTCGGGGACGCGACACTGAAGCTTTCTTT CASSPGRGRDTEAFF - TRBJ1-1 many TRBV7-2
TGTGCCAGCAGTCAACTCTCTCCAAGGGGGGTCGACGGGGAGCTGTTTTTT CASSQLSPRGVDGELFF - TRBJ2-2 many TRBV7-6
TGTGCCACCAGCAAACGTAGGGACACCGGGGAGCTGTTTTTT CATSKRRDTGELFF - TRBJ2-2 few TRBV15
TGTGCCAGCAGTTTAGGGTTACTCGGAAGGGCCGGGGAGCTGTTTTTT CASSLGLLGRAGELFF - TRBJ2-2 - TRBV27
TGTGCCAGCAGCTTATCCGACAACAAAAACATTCAGTACTTC CASSLSDNKNIQYF - TRBJ2-4 - TRBV11-2